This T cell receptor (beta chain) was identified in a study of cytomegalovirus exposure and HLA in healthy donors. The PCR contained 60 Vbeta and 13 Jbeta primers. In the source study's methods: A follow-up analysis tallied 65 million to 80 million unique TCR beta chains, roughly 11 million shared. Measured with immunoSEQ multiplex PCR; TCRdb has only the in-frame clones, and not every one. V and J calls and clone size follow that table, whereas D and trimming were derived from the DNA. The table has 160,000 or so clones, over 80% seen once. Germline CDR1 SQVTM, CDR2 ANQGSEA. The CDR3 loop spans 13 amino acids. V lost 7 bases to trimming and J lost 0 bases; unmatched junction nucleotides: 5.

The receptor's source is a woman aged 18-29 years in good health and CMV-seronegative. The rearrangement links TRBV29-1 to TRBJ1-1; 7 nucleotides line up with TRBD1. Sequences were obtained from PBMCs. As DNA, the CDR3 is TGCAGCGCCACGGACAGGTTGAACACTGAAGCTTTCTTT. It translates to CSATDRLNTEAFF.